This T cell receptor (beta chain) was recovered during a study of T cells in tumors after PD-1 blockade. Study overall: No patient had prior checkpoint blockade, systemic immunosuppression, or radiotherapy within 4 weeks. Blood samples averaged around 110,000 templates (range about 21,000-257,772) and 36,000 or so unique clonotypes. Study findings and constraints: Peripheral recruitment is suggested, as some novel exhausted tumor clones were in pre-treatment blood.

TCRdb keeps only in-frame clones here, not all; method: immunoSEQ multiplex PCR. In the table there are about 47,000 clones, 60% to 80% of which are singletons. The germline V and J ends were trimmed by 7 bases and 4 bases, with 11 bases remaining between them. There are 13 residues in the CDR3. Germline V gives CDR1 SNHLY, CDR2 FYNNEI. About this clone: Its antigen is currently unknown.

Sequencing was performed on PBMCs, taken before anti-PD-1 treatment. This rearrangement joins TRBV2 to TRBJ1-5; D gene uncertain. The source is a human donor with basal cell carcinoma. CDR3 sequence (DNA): TGTGCCAGCATGAGAGGGCAGAATCAGCCCCAGCATTTT. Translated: CASMRGQNQPQHF.